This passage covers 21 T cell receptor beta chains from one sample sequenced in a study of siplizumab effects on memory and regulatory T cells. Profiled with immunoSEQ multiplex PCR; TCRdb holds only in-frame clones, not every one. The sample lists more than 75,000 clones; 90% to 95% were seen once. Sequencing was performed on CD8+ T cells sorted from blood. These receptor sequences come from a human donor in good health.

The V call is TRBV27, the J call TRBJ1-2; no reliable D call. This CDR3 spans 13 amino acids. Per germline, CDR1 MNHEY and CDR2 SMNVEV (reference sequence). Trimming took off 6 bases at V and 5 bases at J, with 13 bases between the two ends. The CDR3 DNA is TGTGCCAGCAGGTCTGAATCTGGGTATGGCTACACCTTC. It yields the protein CASRSESGYGYTF.

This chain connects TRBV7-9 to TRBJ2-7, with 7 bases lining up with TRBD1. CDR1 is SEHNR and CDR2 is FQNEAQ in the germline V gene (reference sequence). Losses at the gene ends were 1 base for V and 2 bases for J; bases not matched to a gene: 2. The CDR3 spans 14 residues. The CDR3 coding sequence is TGTGCCAGCAGCTTAGGGGACAGAACCTACGAGCAGTACTTC. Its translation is CASSLGDRTYEQYF.

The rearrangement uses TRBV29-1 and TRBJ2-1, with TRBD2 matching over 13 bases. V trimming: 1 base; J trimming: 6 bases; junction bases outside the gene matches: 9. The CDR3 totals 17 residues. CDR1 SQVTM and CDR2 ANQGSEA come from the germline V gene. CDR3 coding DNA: TGCAGCGTTGAAGGCGGACTAGCGGGAGCCCCAGTCAATGAGCAGTTCTTC. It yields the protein CSVEGGLAGAPVNEQFF.

CDR3 in amino acids: CASSAARVAMTDTQYF. The CDR3 nucleotides read TGTGCCAGCAGCGCAGCTAGGGTAGCGATGACAGATACGCAGTATTTT. This sequence joins TRBV9 and TRBJ2-3, with a possible D match to TRBD2 (5 bases). Germline loops: CDR1 SGDLS, CDR2 YYNGEE. V was cut by 3 bases and J by 3 bases, with 17 bases left in between. CDR3 size: 16 residues.

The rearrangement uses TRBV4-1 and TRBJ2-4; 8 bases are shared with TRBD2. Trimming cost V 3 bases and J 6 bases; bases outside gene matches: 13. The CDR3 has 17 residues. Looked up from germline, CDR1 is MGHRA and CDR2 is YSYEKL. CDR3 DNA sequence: TGCGCCAGCAGCCACCCAGGGGAAACTAGCGGTCTAAACATTCAGTACTTC. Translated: CASSHPGETSGLNIQYF.

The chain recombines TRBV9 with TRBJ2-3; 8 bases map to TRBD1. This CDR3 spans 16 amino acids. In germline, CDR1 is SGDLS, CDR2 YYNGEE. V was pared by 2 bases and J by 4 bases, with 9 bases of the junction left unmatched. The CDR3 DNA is TGTGCCAGCAGCGTGTCCGGGACAGGTGGTTCAGATACGCAGTATTTT. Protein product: CASSVSGTGGSDTQYF.

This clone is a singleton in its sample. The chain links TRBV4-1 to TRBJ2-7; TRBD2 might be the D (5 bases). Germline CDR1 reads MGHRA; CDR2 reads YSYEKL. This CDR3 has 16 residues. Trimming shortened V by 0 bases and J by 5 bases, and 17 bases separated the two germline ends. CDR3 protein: CASSQEPRVSGHEQYF. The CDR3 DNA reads TGCGCCAGCAGCCAAGAGCCGAGGGTAAGCGGCCACGAGCAGTACTTC.

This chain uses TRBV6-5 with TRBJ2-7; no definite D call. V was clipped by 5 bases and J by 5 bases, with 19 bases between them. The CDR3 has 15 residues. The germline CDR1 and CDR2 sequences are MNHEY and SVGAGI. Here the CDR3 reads CASSGADFSPDEQYF. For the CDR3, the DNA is TGTGCCAGCAGTGGCGCTGACTTTAGTCCAGACGAGCAGTACTTC.

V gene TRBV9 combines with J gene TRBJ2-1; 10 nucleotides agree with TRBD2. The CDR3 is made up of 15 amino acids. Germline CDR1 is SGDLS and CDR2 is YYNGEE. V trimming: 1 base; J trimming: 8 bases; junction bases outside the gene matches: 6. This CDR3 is CASSVRASGSDEQFF. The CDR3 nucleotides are TGTGCCAGCAGCGTACGGGCTAGCGGGAGTGATGAGCAGTTCTTC. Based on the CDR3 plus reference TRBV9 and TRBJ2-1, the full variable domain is DSGVTQTPKHLITATGQRVTLRCSPRSGDLSVYWYQQSLDQGLQFLIQYYNGEERAKGNILERFSAQQFPDLHSELNLSSLELGDSALYFCASSVRASGSDEQFFGPGTRLTVL.

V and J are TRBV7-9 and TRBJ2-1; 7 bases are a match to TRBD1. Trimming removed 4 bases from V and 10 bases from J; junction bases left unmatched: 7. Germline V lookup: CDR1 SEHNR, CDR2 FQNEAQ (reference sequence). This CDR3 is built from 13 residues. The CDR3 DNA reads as TGTGCCAGCAGCTGGGGAACAGGGGAAGAGCAGTTCTTC. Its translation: CASSWGTGEEQFF.

CDR3 loop: CAISESLAGGFSYEQYF. The CDR3 DNA is TGTGCCATCAGTGAGTCGCTAGCGGGGGGGTTCTCCTACGAGCAGTACTTC. The rearrangement links TRBV10-3 to TRBJ2-7; TRBD2 matches at 12 bases. The CDR3 length is 17 residues. Per the germline V gene, CDR1 is ENHRY and CDR2 is SYGVKD. V shed 0 bases, J shed 0 bases, and the junction held 3 bases outside the gene matches.

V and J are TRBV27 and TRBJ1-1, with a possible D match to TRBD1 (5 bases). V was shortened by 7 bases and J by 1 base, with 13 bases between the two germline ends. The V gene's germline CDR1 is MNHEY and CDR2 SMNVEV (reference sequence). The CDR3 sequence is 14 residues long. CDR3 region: CASTPAGQNTEAFF. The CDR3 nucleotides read TGTGCCAGCACCCCCGCGGGGCAGAACACTGAAGCTTTCTTT.

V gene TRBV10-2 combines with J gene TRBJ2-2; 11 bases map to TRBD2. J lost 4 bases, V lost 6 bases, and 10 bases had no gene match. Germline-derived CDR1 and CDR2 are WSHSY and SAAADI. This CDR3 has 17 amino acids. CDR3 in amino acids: CASRDHTSGSVTGELFF. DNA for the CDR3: TGCGCCAGCAGGGATCATACTAGCGGGAGTGTCACCGGGGAGCTGTTTTTT.

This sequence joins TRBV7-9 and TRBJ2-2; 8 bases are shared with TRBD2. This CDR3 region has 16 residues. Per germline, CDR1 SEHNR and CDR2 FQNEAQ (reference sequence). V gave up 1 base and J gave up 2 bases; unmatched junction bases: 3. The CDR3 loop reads CASSLGREVNTGELFF. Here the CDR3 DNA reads TGTGCCAGCAGCTTAGGGCGGGAGGTTAACACCGGGGAGCTGTTTTTT.

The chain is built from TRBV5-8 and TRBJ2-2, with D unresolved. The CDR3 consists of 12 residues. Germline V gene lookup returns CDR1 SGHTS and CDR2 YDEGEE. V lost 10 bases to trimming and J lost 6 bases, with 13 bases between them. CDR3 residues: CAGWGSAGELFF. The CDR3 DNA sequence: TGTGCCGGATGGGGATCGGCCGGGGAGCTGTTTTTT.

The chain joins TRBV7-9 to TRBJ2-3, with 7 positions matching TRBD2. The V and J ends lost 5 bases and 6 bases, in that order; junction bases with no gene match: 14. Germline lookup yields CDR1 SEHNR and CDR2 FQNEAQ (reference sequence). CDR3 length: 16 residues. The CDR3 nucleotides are TGTGCCAGCAGCCACCGGAATCTGGGGGGGTCTGATACGCAGTATTTT. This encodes CASSHRNLGGSDTQYF.

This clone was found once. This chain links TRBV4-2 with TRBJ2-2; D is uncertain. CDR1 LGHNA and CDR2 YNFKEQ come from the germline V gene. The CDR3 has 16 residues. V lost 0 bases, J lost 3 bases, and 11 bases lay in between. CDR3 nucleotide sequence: TGTGCCAGCAGCCAAGAGTTGGCACTATACACCGGGGAGCTGTTTTTT. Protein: CASSQELALYTGELFF.

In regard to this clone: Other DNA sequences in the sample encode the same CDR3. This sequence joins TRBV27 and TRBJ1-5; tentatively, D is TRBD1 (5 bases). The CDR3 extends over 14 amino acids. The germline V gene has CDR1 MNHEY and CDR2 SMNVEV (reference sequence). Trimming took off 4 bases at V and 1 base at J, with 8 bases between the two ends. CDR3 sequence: CASSSRQSNQPQHF. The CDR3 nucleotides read TGTGCCAGCAGTTCCCGACAGAGCAATCAGCCCCAGCATTTT.

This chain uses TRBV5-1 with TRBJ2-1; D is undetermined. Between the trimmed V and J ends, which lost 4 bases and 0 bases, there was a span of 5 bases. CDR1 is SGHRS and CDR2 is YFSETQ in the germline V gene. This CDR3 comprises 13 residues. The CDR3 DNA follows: TGCGCCAGCAGCCCAGGCTCCTACAATGAGCAGTTCTTC. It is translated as CASSPGSYNEQFF.

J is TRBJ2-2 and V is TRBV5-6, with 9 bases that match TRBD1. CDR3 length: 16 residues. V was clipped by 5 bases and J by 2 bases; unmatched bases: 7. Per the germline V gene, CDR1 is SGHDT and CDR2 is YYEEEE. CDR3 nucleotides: TGTGCCAGCAGTCTTGGGACAGGGCCTAACACCGGGGAGCTGTTTTTT. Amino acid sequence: CASSLGTGPNTGELFF.

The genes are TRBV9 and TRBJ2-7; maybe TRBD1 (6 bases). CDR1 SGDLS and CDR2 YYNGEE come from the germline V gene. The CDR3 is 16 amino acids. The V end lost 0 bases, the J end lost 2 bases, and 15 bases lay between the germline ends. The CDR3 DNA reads TGTGCCAGCAGCGTAGGTGGGGGCCCGAACCCCTACGAGCAGTACTTC. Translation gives CASSVGGGPNPYEQYF.